One sample yielded the 11 T cell receptor beta chains listed below, sequenced in a study of blood T cell repertoires in COVID-19. TCRdb's copy holds only in-frame clones and misses some; the assay was immunoSEQ multiplex PCR. The sample lists nearly 45,000 clones, roughly three quarters seen once, with 19% in the top ten. Material for sequencing was peripheral blood. The source is a man in his 70s with acute or convalescent COVID-19.

J is TRBJ2-5 and V is TRBV20-1; D may be TRBD1 (6 bases). CDR3 length equals 15 residues. Trimming removed 3 bases at V and 2 bases at J, with 16 bases between. Germline values: CDR1 DFQATT, CDR2 SNEGSKA (reference sequence). The CDR3 reads CSASWGLGPQETQYF. In DNA form, the CDR3 reads TGCAGTGCTAGTTGGGGGCTCGGCCCACAAGAGACCCAGTACTTC.

The V gene is TRBV11-2, the J gene TRBJ2-7, with TRBD1 as a possible D gene (5 bases). The germline gives CDR1 SGHAT, CDR2 FQNNGV. V was pared by 4 bases and J by 1 base, with 11 bases between. The CDR3 totals 14 residues. This CDR3 is CASSSNRISYEQYF. CDR3 DNA: TGTGCCAGCAGCTCCAACAGGATATCCTACGAGCAGTACTTC.

V usage is TRBV4-1 and J usage is TRBJ1-5; D is ambiguous. Trimming removed 5 bases at V and 9 bases at J, with 26 bases between. This CDR3 has 17 amino acids. Germline assignment: CDR1 MGHRA and CDR2 YSYEKL. Written as DNA, the CDR3 is TGCGCCAGCAGCGTTCTCAAAAGGGAGGGCGAAGTATGGCCCCAGCATTTT. Translation: CASSVLKREGEVWPQHF.

This chain joins TRBV28 and TRBJ1-5, with D possibly TRBD1 on 5 matching bases. The CDR3 is 14 residues long. Germline CDR1 reads MDHEN; CDR2 reads SYDVKM. The V gene lost 5 bases and the J gene lost 6 bases, with 14 bases spanning the gap. The CDR3 protein is CASSLPDRGQPQHF. In DNA form, the CDR3 reads TGTGCCAGCAGTCTCCCCGATAGGGGTCAGCCCCAGCATTTT.

The chain couples TRBV7-2 to TRBJ1-5; TRBD1 might be the D (5 bases). Germline assignment: CDR1 SGHTA and CDR2 FQGNSA. V lost 0 bases, J lost 5 bases, and 11 bases lay in between. CDR3 length: 15 amino acids. The CDR3: CASSLARGGDQPQHF. DNA of the CDR3: TGTGCCAGCAGCTTAGCACGGGGAGGGGATCAGCCCCAGCATTTT. The whole variable domain, filled in from reference TRBV7-2 and TRBJ1-5, reads GAGVSQSPSNKVTEKGKDVELRCDPISGHTALYWYRQSLGQGLEFLIYFQGNSAPDKSGLPSDRFSAERTGGSVSTLTIQRTQQEDSAVYLCASSLARGGDQPQHFGDGTRLSIL.

The rearrangement joins TRBV2 to TRBJ1-5; 7 bases are shared with TRBD1. In germline, CDR1 is SNHLY, CDR2 FYNNEI. The CDR3 covers 15 residues. The V gene end was trimmed by 4 bases and the J gene end by 1 base; junction bases not matched to a gene: 4. The CDR3 DNA reads TGTGCCAGCAGTGGACAGGGAGTGAGCAATCAGCCCCAGCATTTT. Translated, it gives CASSGQGVSNQPQHF.

The chain carries TRBV12-3 or TRBV12-4 and TRBJ1-5; D uncertain. The V and J ends lost 8 bases and 4 bases respectively, with 9 bases between them. CDR3 length: 12 residues. CDR3 amino acids: CASERENQPQHF. The CDR3 DNA reads as TGTGCCAGCGAGAGGGAGAATCAGCCCCAGCATTTT.

The V and J genes are TRBV5-1 and TRBJ1-4; 9 bases map to TRBD1. This CDR3 region has 15 residues. V was pared by 0 bases and J by 5 bases, with 2 bases of the junction left unmatched. The germline V gene has CDR1 SGHRS and CDR2 YFSETQ. CDR3 residues: CASSLGTGENEKLFF. CDR3 DNA sequence: TGCGCCAGCAGCTTGGGGACAGGGGAGAATGAAAAACTGTTTTTT.

The rearrangement uses TRBV19 and TRBJ1-5, with 12 bases lining up with TRBD1. V shed 10 bases and J 7 bases; nucleotides not matched to a gene: 8. The CDR3 runs 14 residues. CDR1 is LNHDA and CDR2 is SQIVND in the germline V gene (reference sequence). CDR3 protein: CATRGQGAKQPQHF. For the CDR3, the DNA is TGTGCCACCAGGGGACAGGGGGCAAAACAGCCCCAGCATTTT.

The chain recombines TRBV5-1 with TRBJ1-3; no definite D call. This CDR3 has 13 amino acids. V was clipped by 5 bases and J by 1 base, with 7 bases between them. Germline V gene data show CDR1 as SGHRS and CDR2 as YFSETQ. The CDR3 loop is CASSEGSGNTIYF. In DNA form, the CDR3 reads TGCGCCAGCAGTGAGGGTTCTGGAAACACCATATATTTT.

This clone was found a few times. The chain uses TRBV7-9 and TRBJ2-1; a possible D gene is TRBD2 (6 bases). The CDR3 is 16 amino acids. Germline CDR1 and CDR2: SEHNR and FQNEAQ (reference sequence). Between the trimmed V and J ends, which lost 5 bases and 10 bases, there was a span of 24 bases. CDR3 region: CASSRAGRSSEGEQFF. As DNA, the CDR3 is TGTGCCAGCAGCCGGGCGGGTCGGAGCTCGGAGGGGGAGCAGTTCTTC.